This passage covers 13 T cell receptor beta chains from one sample sequenced in a study of shared clonotypes between healthy human individuals. CD8 cells regarded as naive lacked CD45RO, were positively chosen for CCR7, and omitted terminally differentiated effector memory CD45RA+ cells. Method: immunoSEQ multiplex PCR; TCRdb's copy keeps in-frame clones and lacks some. Of around 1.9 million clones in the sample, about 92% were seen once. What was sequenced was naive CD8+ T cells from PBMCs. These receptors all come from a young man in good health. Some clones in this sample may be carry-over from other donors' samples.

The chain has TRBV20-1 and TRBJ1-1, with a possible D match to TRBD1 (5 bases). From germline, CDR1 is DFQATT and CDR2 SNEGSKA (reference sequence). This CDR3 comprises 11 residues. Trimming took 2 bases from V and 6 from J, leaving 7 bases between them. This CDR3 reads CSARWGAEAFF. Here the CDR3 DNA reads TGCAGTGCTAGATGGGGGGCTGAAGCTTTCTTT.

The chain links TRBV7-9 to TRBJ2-2; TRBD2 matches 7 bases. There are 17 residues in the CDR3. Germline V lookup: CDR1 SEHNR, CDR2 FQNEAQ (reference sequence). The trim removed 1 base at V and 6 bases at J, leaving 11 bases unmatched. CDR3 DNA sequence: TGTGCCAGCAGCTTAGACCCCCAGCGGGATAGATCCGGGGAGCTGTTTTTT. Translation: CASSLDPQRDRSGELFF. Full variable domain (missing parts from reference TRBV7-9 and TRBJ2-2): DTGVSQNPRHKITKRGQNVTFRCDPISEHNRLYWYRQTLGQGPEFLTYFQNEAQLEKSRLLSDRFSAERPKGSFSTLEIQRTEQGDSAMYLCASSLDPQRDRSGELFFGEGSRLTVL.

J is TRBJ2-5 and V is TRBV6-5, with TRBD1 as a possible D gene (5 bases). Looked up from germline, CDR1 is MNHEY and CDR2 is SVGAGI. V lost 6 bases to trimming and J lost 5 bases, with 16 bases between them. The CDR3 spans 14 residues. The CDR3 loop is CASSALGRRETQYF. CDR3 DNA sequence: TGTGCCAGCAGCGCCTTGGGGCGCCGGGAGACCCAGTACTTC.

V and J are TRBV5-6 and TRBJ2-4, with 7 positions matching TRBD2. This CDR3 has 14 amino acids. Germline CDR1 is SGHDT and CDR2 is YYEEEE. With 7 bases clipped from V and 7 bases from J, the junction kept 11 bases outside the gene matches. The CDR3 coding sequence is TGTGCCAGCCGGGGGTGGGAGGGCCTCAACATTCAGTACTTC. It codes for CASRGWEGLNIQYF. The variable domain in full, with the rest retrieved from reference TRBV5-6 and TRBJ2-4, is DAGVTQSPTHLIKTRGQQVTLRCSPKSGHDTVSWYQQALGQGPQFIFQYYEEEERQRGNFPDRFSGHQFPNYSSELNVNALLLGDSALYLCASRGWEGLNIQYFGAGTRLSVL.

The rearrangement links TRBV4-1 to TRBJ2-3, with unresolved D. CDR3 length: 13 amino acids. Germline assignment: CDR1 MGHRA and CDR2 YSYEKL. Trimming removed 6 bases from V and 6 bases from J, with 13 bases in between. The CDR3 DNA is TGCGCCAGCAGTAGGACGACCGAGGATACGCAGTATTTT. It specifies CASSRTTEDTQYF.

The chain links TRBV27 to TRBJ1-5; maybe TRBD1 (5 bases). The germline V and J ends were trimmed by 3 bases and 5 bases, with 11 bases remaining between them. CDR1 MNHEY and CDR2 SMNVEV come from the germline V gene (reference sequence). The CDR3 extends over 14 amino acids. CDR3 nucleotide sequence: TGTGCCAGCAGTTTGAGACAGCACTATCAGCCCCAGCATTTT. Translated: CASSLRQHYQPQHF.

The rearrangement uses TRBV28 and TRBJ2-7; 13 nucleotides match TRBD2. From germline, CDR1 is MDHEN and CDR2 SYDVKM. The trim removed 7 bases at V and 3 bases at J, leaving 6 bases unmatched. The CDR3 totals 15 residues. This chain's CDR3 is CASTGTSGKRYEQYF. DNA of the CDR3: TGTGCCAGCACCGGGACTAGCGGGAAACGCTACGAGCAGTACTTC.

The chain uses TRBV27 and TRBJ2-7, with TRBD1 identical over 9 bases. Per germline, CDR1 MNHEY and CDR2 SMNVEV (reference sequence). This CDR3 comprises 14 residues. V lost 6 bases to trimming and J lost 3 bases; unmatched junction nucleotides: 6. The CDR3 coding sequence is TGTGCCAGCAGAGCGGACAGGGGAGTCTACGAGCAGTACTTC. Protein sequence: CASRADRGVYEQYF.

J is TRBJ2-3 and V is TRBV6-6; D remains ambiguous. The germline V gene encodes CDR1 MNHNY and CDR2 SVGAGI (reference sequence). The CDR3 contains 15 residues. With 2 bases removed from V and 0 bases from J, the gap between germline ends came to 9 bases. DNA for the CDR3: TGTGCCAGCAGTTACGTCGACACCAGCACAGATACGCAGTATTTT. Encoded protein: CASSYVDTSTDTQYF.

The table lists this clone with a count of one. V and J are TRBV5-1 and TRBJ2-1; D possibly corresponds to TRBD1 (6 bases). The germline V and J ends were trimmed by 4 bases and 0 bases, with 11 bases remaining between them. The CDR3 sequence is 15 residues long. The germline gives CDR1 SGHRS, CDR2 YFSETQ. The CDR3 sequence is CASSPRDNSYNEQFF. Written as DNA, the CDR3 is TGCGCCAGCAGCCCCCGGGACAACTCCTACAATGAGCAGTTCTTC.

This sequence joins TRBV5-3 and TRBJ1-5; TRBD1 agrees at 9 bases. TRBV5-3 is given ORF status, its function remaining uncertain. The CDR3 covers 18 residues. V shed 0 bases and J 0 bases; nucleotides not matched to a gene: 7. The CDR3 spells CARSLGQGEGDSNQPQHF. CDR3 in DNA: TGTGCCAGAAGCTTGGGACAGGGGGAAGGGGATAGCAATCAGCCCCAGCATTTT.

The chain combines TRBV13 with TRBJ2-3; D uncertain. Germline CDR1 is PRHDT and CDR2 is FYEKMQ (reference sequence). This CDR3 has 11 residues. Trimming cost V 6 bases and J 5 bases, with 6 bases left between them. CDR3 amino acids: CASSGGDTQYF. The CDR3, as DNA: TGTGCCAGCAGTGGTGGAGATACGCAGTATTTT.

The J gene is TRBJ2-2, the V gene TRBV27; possible D gene TRBD1, 6 bases. This CDR3 has 16 amino acids. CDR1 and CDR2 from the germline V gene are MNHEY and SMNVEV (reference sequence). Trimming cost V 4 bases and J 1 base, with 13 bases left between them. CDR3 sequence (DNA): TGTGCCAGCAGTTCGATGGGACATAAGAACACCGGGGAGCTGTTTTTT. It specifies CASSSMGHKNTGELFF.